Each of the 25 T cell receptor beta chains below was sequenced from the same sample in a study of early T cells in non-severe SARS-CoV-2 infection. TCRdb re-called the 5' RACE reads through MiXCR, storing one row per CDR3 protein. The sample lists about 98,000 distinct CDR3 sequences, approximately 11% seen once, with 5.1% in the top ten. The sequenced sample was whole blood. The receptor set was obtained from an adult who was a healthcare worker with PCR-confirmed SARS-CoV-2 infection or an uninfected control (not recorded which).

This clonotype was observed a handful of times. V is TRBV5-1 and J is TRBJ1-4, with a weak D call TRBD1 (5 bases). V lost 2 bases and J lost 5, with 10 bases in between. CDR3 length: 14 amino acids. CDR1 SGHRS and CDR2 YFSETQ come from the germline V gene. The CDR3 coding sequence is TGCGCCAGCAGCTTAGGGGCAGAGAATGAAAAACTGTTTTTT. Protein: CASSLGAENEKLFF.

The chain has TRBV21-1 and TRBJ2-6. TRBV21-1 is a recognized pseudogene. The CDR3 length is 17 residues. DNA of the CDR3: TGTGCCAGCAGCAAAGCGTCAGGAATCTCTGGGGCCAACGTCCTGACTTTC. Protein product: CASSKASGISGANVLTF.

This chain links TRBV4-1 with TRBJ2-3; 8 bases align to TRBD2. CDR3 length: 14 residues. The J segment lost 4 bases and the V segment lost 5 bases, leaving 5 bases of the junction unmatched. Germline loops: CDR1 MGHRA, CDR2 YSYEKL. CDR3 sequence: CASSEAGVADTQYF. The CDR3 DNA follows: TGCGCCAGCAGCGAAGCGGGAGTCGCAGATACGCAGTATTTT.

This clonotype was seen a handful of times. The rearrangement joins TRBV6-1 to TRBJ1-1; D ambiguous. Germline values: CDR1 MNHNS, CDR2 SASEGT. This CDR3 is 13 amino acids long. Trimming cost V 4 bases and J 7 bases, with 13 bases left between them. This CDR3 is CASSAPGRVEAFF. The DNA for the CDR3 is TGTGCCAGCAGTGCACCCGGAAGGGTTGAAGCTTTCTTT.

In this sample, this clonotype turned up a few times. The chain employs TRBV18 and TRBJ1-1; maybe TRBD1 (5 bases). The CDR3 is made up of 12 amino acids. Germline CDR1 reads KGHSH; CDR2 reads LQKENI. V lost 5 bases and J lost 11, with 15 bases in between. CDR3 residues: CASSGDWPGAFF. In DNA, the CDR3 is TGTGCCAGCTCAGGGGACTGGCCTGGCGCTTTCTTT.

The rearrangement links TRBV6-5 to TRBJ1-1; D is unclear. The CDR3 consists of 12 residues. Germline V CDR1 and CDR2: MNHEY, SVGAGI. The germline V and J ends were trimmed by 5 bases and 7 bases, with 11 bases remaining between them. The CDR3 is CASSEHGDEAFF. CDR3 coding DNA: TGTGCCAGCAGTGAACACGGAGATGAAGCTTTCTTT.

This clonotype was seen many times. The rearrangement links TRBV9 to TRBJ2-3; D call uncertain. Germline-derived CDR1 and CDR2 are SGDLS and YYNGEE. This CDR3 has 13 residues. The V end lost 0 bases, the J end lost 5 bases, and 7 bases lay between the germline ends. The CDR3 bases are TGTGCCAGCAGCGTAGCTACGGAAGATACGCAGTATTTT. Amino acid sequence: CASSVATEDTQYF. Drawing the rest from reference TRBV9 and TRBJ2-3, the complete variable domain is DSGVTQTPKHLITATGQRVTLRCSPRSGDLSVYWYQQSLDQGLQFLIQYYNGEERAKGNILERFSAQQFPDLHSELNLSSLELGDSALYFCASSVATEDTQYFGPGTRLTVL.

The chain recombines TRBV12-3 or TRBV12-4 with TRBJ1-4, with D possibly TRBD1 on 6 matching bases. The V gene lost 5 bases and the J gene lost 3 bases, with 10 bases spanning the gap. There are 14 residues in the CDR3. The DNA of the CDR3 is TGTGCCAGCAGTACACAGGGACCTAATGAAAAACTGTTTTTT. Residues: CASSTQGPNEKLFF.

The chain is built from TRBV6-1 and TRBJ2-1, with a possible D match to TRBD2 (5 bases). The V gene's germline CDR1 is MNHNS and CDR2 SASEGT. The CDR3 loop spans 13 amino acids. Trimming shortened V by 2 bases and J by 9 bases, and 11 bases separated the two germline ends. CDR3 protein: CASSELTGTEQFF. CDR3 nucleotide sequence: TGTGCCAGCAGTGAACTGACGGGAACTGAGCAGTTCTTC.

This clonotype has only a few counts. V usage is TRBV29-1 and J usage is TRBJ2-3; the D gene could be TRBD1 or TRBD2 (5 bases each). Between the trimmed V and J ends, which lost 4 bases and 4 bases, there was a span of 9 bases. The germline V gene has CDR1 SQVTM and CDR2 ANQGSEA. The CDR3 has 12 residues. Here the CDR3 reads CSVVMGADTQYF. The CDR3, as DNA: TGCAGCGTTGTGATGGGGGCAGATACGCAGTATTTT.

The chain links TRBV3-1 to TRBJ2-2; 8 bases are shared with TRBD1. Trimming at V came to 1 base and at J to 3 bases, leaving 7 bases not matched to a gene. Germline CDR1 and CDR2: LGHDT and YNNKEL (reference sequence). The CDR3 is made up of 17 amino acids. In DNA, the CDR3 is TGTGCCAGCAGCCAAGGTGTCCGGGACAGGTACACCGGGGAGCTGTTTTTT. It is translated as CASSQGVRDRYTGELFF. Filled out from reference TRBV3-1 and TRBJ2-2, the complete variable domain reads DTAVSQTPKYLVTQMGNDKSIKCEQNLGHDTMYWYKQDSKKFLKIMFSYNNKELIINETVPNRFSPKSPDKAHLNLHINSLELGDSAVYFCASSQGVRDRYTGELFFGEGSRLTVL.

In its sample, this clonotype was seen many times. CDR3 DNA sequence: TGTGCCAGCAGTTTGCGCAGGGAGTCCTACGAGCAGTACTTC. The encoded protein is CASSLRRESYEQYF. This rearrangement joins TRBV6-5 to TRBJ2-7; D is perhaps TRBD1 or TRBD2 (5 bases each). CDR3 length: 14 amino acids. In germline, CDR1 is MNHEY, CDR2 SVGAGI. V lost 4 bases, J lost 1 base, and 11 bases lay in between.

The CDR3 coding sequence is TGTGCCAGCAGTTACCAGTATGGCTACACCTTC. It specifies CASSYQYGYTF. J is TRBJ1-2 and V is TRBV28; D gene uncertain. This CDR3 contains 11 residues. Germline loops: CDR1 MDHEN, CDR2 SYDVKM. The V end was cut by 4 bases, the J end by 5 bases, with 5 bases between.

A few counts support this clonotype. This chain joins TRBV7-2 and TRBJ2-1; 11 positions agree with TRBD2. CDR3 length equals 19 residues. The germline V gene encodes CDR1 SGHTA and CDR2 FQGNSA. After removal of 2 bases from V and 1 base from J, the junction contained 10 bases not matched to a gene. The CDR3 loop reads CASSLQAGLADVSYNEQFF. DNA for the CDR3: TGTGCCAGCAGCTTACAGGCGGGACTAGCGGATGTTTCCTACAATGAGCAGTTCTTC.

There are a few counts of this clonotype. The chain links TRBV7-2 to TRBJ2-3; the match to TRBD2 covers 9 bases. V lost 2 bases to trimming and J lost 5 bases; unmatched junction nucleotides: 8. This CDR3 spans 16 amino acids. Germline assignment: CDR1 SGHTA and CDR2 FQGNSA. The CDR3 DNA sequence: TGTGCCAGCAGCTTAAGTGCGGGGGGGAGGCAAGATACGCAGTATTTT. Encoded protein: CASSLSAGGRQDTQYF.

This clonotype was found once. The genes are TRBV7-9 and TRBJ1-2, with a possible D match to TRBD1 (6 bases). V was shortened by 5 bases and J by 4 bases, with 11 bases between the two germline ends. The CDR3 loop spans 13 amino acids. CDR1 SEHNR and CDR2 FQNEAQ come from the germline V gene (reference sequence). Written as DNA, the CDR3 is TGTGCCAGCAGCAACAGGGTCGGCTATGGCTACACCTTC. This gives the protein CASSNRVGYGYTF.

The sample holds a few counts of this clonotype. The chain uses TRBV7-9 and TRBJ1-3, with D perhaps matching TRBD1 (6 bases). The V gene lost 1 base and the J gene lost 4 bases, with 11 bases spanning the gap. The CDR3 has 15 residues. In germline, CDR1 is SEHNR, CDR2 FQNEAQ (reference sequence). CDR3 nucleotide sequence: TGTGCCAGCAGCTTAGGATGGGACATAGGAAACACCATATATTTT. Encoded protein: CASSLGWDIGNTIYF.

This clonotype was recorded many times. The J gene is TRBJ1-4, the V gene TRBV13, with 9 bases fitting TRBD1. Unmatched junction bases numbered 26, after V lost 5 bases and J lost 4 bases. Germline CDR1 is PRHDT and CDR2 is FYEKMQ (reference sequence). The CDR3 sequence is 22 residues long. The CDR3 DNA is TGTGCCAGCAGCGCCCTCCGTGTGGTAACATTGTGGGGACAGGGCGTTAATGAAAAACTGTTTTTT. Protein sequence: CASSALRVVTLWGQGVNEKLFF.

This clonotype was found a few times. J is TRBJ2-7 and V is TRBV30; D might be TRBD1 (6 bases). This CDR3 is 14 amino acids long. V shed 2 bases and J shed 3 bases, with 14 bases lying between them. Germline V CDR1 and CDR2: GTSNPN, SVGIG (reference sequence). This chain's CDR3 is CAWSHRVGGYEQYF. For the CDR3, the DNA is TGTGCCTGGAGTCATAGGGTAGGGGGCTACGAGCAGTACTTC.

This clonotype was recorded many times. Likely a read error: the CDR3 ends without its conserved phenylalanine or tryptophan. CDR3 sequence: CASSPIGTDSAEAFS. The CDR3 region has the DNA TGTGCCAGCTCACCGATCGGAACAGACTCCGCTGAAGCTTTCTCT. The rearrangement uses TRBV18 and TRBJ1-1; D gene uncertain. This CDR3 comprises 15 residues. CDR1 is KGHSH, CDR2 LQKENI, per germline. The V end was cut by 3 bases, the J end by 6 bases, with 17 bases between.

This clonotype was counted ten times or more. The gene calls are TRBV6-5 and TRBJ1-1, with TRBD1 matching 9 bases. Germline CDR1 reads MNHEY; CDR2 reads SVGAGI. V lost 2 bases to trimming and J lost 0 bases; unmatched junction nucleotides: 4. CDR3 length equals 16 residues. This CDR3 reads CASSYAGQGMNTEAFF. For the CDR3, the DNA is TGTGCCAGCAGTTACGCAGGACAGGGGATGAACACTGAAGCTTTCTTT.

This clonotype was observed many times. Here the CDR3 DNA reads TGTGCCAGCAGGAGGGGGGTAACCGGGGAGCTGTTTTTT. Translated: CASRRGVTGELFF. This chain links TRBV28 with TRBJ2-2; D could derive from TRBD1 or TRBD2 (6 bases each). V lost 6 bases to trimming and J lost 5 bases, with 10 bases between them. There are 13 residues in the CDR3. Germline CDR1 reads MDHEN; CDR2 reads SYDVKM.

This clonotype has a handful of counts. The chain has TRBV29-1 and TRBJ1-5, with D perhaps TRBD1 (5 bases). The V gene's germline CDR1 is SQVTM and CDR2 ANQGSEA. This CDR3 is built from 13 residues. The germline V and J ends were trimmed by 6 bases and 0 bases, with 9 bases remaining between them. CDR3 nucleotides: TGCAGCGTAGCGACAGATAGCAATCAGCCCCAGCATTTT. This gives the protein CSVATDSNQPQHF.

The chain links TRBV4-1 to TRBJ2-7; D remains unclear. CDR1 is MGHRA, CDR2 YSYEKL, per germline. The CDR3 covers 13 residues. V was clipped by 3 bases and J by 3 bases, with 9 bases between them. The chain's CDR3 is CASSHYEHYEQYF. For the CDR3, the DNA is TGCGCCAGCAGCCATTACGAGCACTACGAGCAGTACTTC.

This rearrangement joins TRBV28 to TRBJ1-2; D unclear. V gave up 8 bases and J gave up 0 bases, with 7 bases separating them. The V gene's germline CDR1 is MDHEN and CDR2 SYDVKM. The CDR3 has 12 amino acids. The CDR3 nucleotides read TGTGCCAGCGATAGTGCTAACTATGGCTACACCTTC. Protein product: CASDSANYGYTF.